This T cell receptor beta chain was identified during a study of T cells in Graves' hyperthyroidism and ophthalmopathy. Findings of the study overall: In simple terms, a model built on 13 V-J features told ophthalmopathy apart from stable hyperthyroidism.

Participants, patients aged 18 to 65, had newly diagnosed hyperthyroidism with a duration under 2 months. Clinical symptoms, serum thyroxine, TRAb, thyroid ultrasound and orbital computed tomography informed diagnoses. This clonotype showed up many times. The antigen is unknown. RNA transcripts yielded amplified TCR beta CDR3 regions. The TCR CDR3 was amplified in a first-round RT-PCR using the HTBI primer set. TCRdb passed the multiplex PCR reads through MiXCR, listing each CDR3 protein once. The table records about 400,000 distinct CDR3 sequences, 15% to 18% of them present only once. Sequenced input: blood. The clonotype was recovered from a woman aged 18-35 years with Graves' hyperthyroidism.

CDR3 in amino acids: CASRRRDRVSNQPQHF. CDR3 DNA: TGTGCCAGCAGGCGCCGGGACAGGGTTTCCAATCAGCCCCAGCATTTT. The chain employs TRBV6-2 or TRBV6-3 and TRBJ1-5; TRBD1 matches 9 bases. The germline gives CDR1 MNHEY, CDR2 SVGEGT. With V trimmed by 6 bases and J by 3 bases, 9 bases remained unmatched. The CDR3 runs 16 residues.